This T cell receptor (beta chain) originates from a study of response to subunit inactivated influenza vaccine. Study observations and caveats: Authors suggested few new T cells are recruited by each seasonal influenza vaccination.

Germline V gene sequence: CDR1 SGHRS, CDR2 YFSETQ. V lost 1 base and J lost 5; bases outside the gene matches: 4. The CDR3 has 15 residues. TCRdb redid the calling of the RT-PCR reads with MiXCR, one entry per CDR3 protein. The table includes 280,000 or so distinct CDR3 sequences, roughly a fifth detected once. Details on this clonotype: Its antigen remains unknown.

The chain carries TRBV5-1 and TRBJ1-5; TRBD1 matches at 9 bases. The sequence was collected from a man between 50 and 69 years old who received an inactivated influenza vaccine. This material consisted of PBMCs from blood, taken less than 22 months after vaccination. The CDR3: CASSLTGQGYQPQHF. The CDR3 region has the DNA TGCGCCAGCAGCTTGACGGGACAGGGATATCAGCCCCAGCATTTT.